This passage covers 21 T cell receptor beta chains from one sample sequenced in a study of blood T cell repertoires in COVID-19. Clones were read by immunoSEQ multiplex PCR, and TCRdb kept only the in-frame ones, dropping some. The sample lists over 110,000 clones, around 88% occurring once. The specimen was peripheral blood. The receptors were sampled from a human donor in a cohort sampled during active COVID-19.

The chain has TRBV29-1 and TRBJ2-1; TRBD2 matches at 10 bases. CDR3 length equals 14 residues. The J segment lost 12 bases and the V segment lost 6 bases, leaving 14 bases of the junction unmatched. Germline CDR1 SQVTM, CDR2 ANQGSEA. The CDR3 protein is CSVTSGATRGGQFF. The CDR3 DNA follows: TGCAGCGTCACTAGCGGGGCCACCAGGGGTGGGCAGTTCTTC.

J is TRBJ1-5 and V is TRBV19; 7 bases match TRBD1. This CDR3 comprises 13 residues. Germline V gene sequence: CDR1 LNHDA, CDR2 SQIVND (reference sequence). The V gene end was trimmed by 6 bases and the J gene end by 4 bases; junction bases not matched to a gene: 3. This chain's CDR3 is CASSRDSNQPQHF. In DNA, the CDR3 is TGTGCCAGTAGCCGGGACAGTAATCAGCCCCAGCATTTT.

The chain links TRBV6-5 to TRBJ2-5; D is possibly TRBD2 (6 bases). This CDR3 is built from 14 residues. Germline CDR1 and CDR2: MNHEY and SVGAGI. V was cut by 6 bases and J by 9 bases, with 20 bases left in between. CDR3 sequence reads: CASRNGGLWRAQYF. CDR3 sequence (DNA): TGTGCCAGCAGAAATGGGGGTCTCTGGAGGGCCCAGTACTTC.

This clone has a single count. The chain couples TRBV27 to TRBJ2-3, with TRBD2 identical over 15 bases. V was clipped by 6 bases and J by 0 bases; unmatched bases: 4. CDR1 MNHEY and CDR2 SMNVEV come from the germline V gene (reference sequence). The CDR3 consists of 17 residues. The CDR3 region has the DNA TGTGCCAGCAGCCGCGGGACTAGCGGGGGGAGCACAGATACGCAGTATTTT. Translating gives CASSRGTSGGSTDTQYF.

This chain uses TRBV7-9 with TRBJ1-1; D is unclear. V was clipped by 6 bases and J by 4 bases, with 12 bases between them. Per germline, CDR1 SEHNR and CDR2 FQNEAQ (reference sequence). The CDR3 runs to 13 residues. This chain's CDR3 is CASRPEWATEAFF. CDR3 coding DNA: TGTGCCAGCAGACCAGAGTGGGCCACTGAAGCTTTCTTT.

The chain carries TRBV9 and TRBJ1-1, with 8 nucleotides matching TRBD1. CDR3 length equals 13 residues. V dropped 4 bases and J dropped 5; count of bases not matched to a gene: 4. Germline V CDR1 and CDR2: SGDLS, YYNGEE. The CDR3 nucleotides read TGTGCCAGCAGCCCACAGGGGGGTACTGAAGCTTTCTTT. It specifies CASSPQGGTEAFF. The variable domain in full, completed from reference TRBV9 and TRBJ1-1, reads DSGVTQTPKHLITATGQRVTLRCSPRSGDLSVYWYQQSLDQGLQFLIQYYNGEERAKGNILERFSAQQFPDLHSELNLSSLELGDSALYFCASSPQGGTEAFFGQGTRLTVV.

The CDR3 region has the DNA TGTGCCAGCAGCTTGGTAGGCCGAAGGGGCACTGAAGCTTTCTTT. Translating gives CASSLVGRRGTEAFF. This chain connects TRBV5-4 to TRBJ1-1; D might be TRBD1 (5 bases). Germline V CDR1 and CDR2: SGHNT, YYREEE (reference sequence). The CDR3 loop spans 15 amino acids. V was pared by 0 bases and J by 4 bases, with 13 bases between.

In this sample, this clone turned up once. This sequence joins TRBV11-2 and TRBJ2-5; D is possibly TRBD2 (6 bases). There are 15 residues in the CDR3. Deletions cut 3 bases from V and 0 bases from J, with 11 bases between. Per germline, CDR1 SGHAT and CDR2 FQNNGV. Written as DNA, the CDR3 is TGTGCCAGCAGCTTTGGGACTGGGGACCAAGAGACCCAGTACTTC. This codes for CASSFGTGDQETQYF.

This chain uses TRBV2 with TRBJ2-5; 9 bases align to TRBD2. The V segment lost 7 bases and the J segment 3 bases; nucleotides outside the gene matches: 6. CDR1 and CDR2 (germline): SNHLY, FYNNEI. CDR3 size: 14 residues. CDR3 loop: CASNGGGVKETQYF. The CDR3 nucleotides read TGTGCCAGCAATGGCGGGGGGGTTAAAGAGACCCAGTACTTC.

The rearrangement uses TRBV5-6 and TRBJ2-5; D not resolved. This CDR3 comprises 12 residues. V lost 1 base and J 6 bases, leaving 7 bases between the germline ends. The V gene's germline CDR1 is SGHDT and CDR2 YYEEEE. The CDR3 here is CASSLTQKTQYF. CDR3 bases: TGTGCCAGCAGCTTGACCCAGAAGACCCAGTACTTC.

This rearrangement joins TRBV10-3 to TRBJ1-3, with no clear D. CDR1 ENHRY and CDR2 SYGVKD come from the germline V gene. Trimming pared 4 bases from V and 8 bases from J, leaving 9 bases between. The CDR3 has 12 amino acids. CDR3 DNA: TGTGCCATCAGTGCGTCCGTTGACACCATATATTTT. It specifies CAISASVDTIYF.

CDR3 DNA sequence: TGTGCCAGTAGTGCCAGGGGGGACAGGGGTCCAGATACGCAGTATTTT. This codes for CASSARGDRGPDTQYF. The chain carries TRBV19 and TRBJ2-3; 10 nucleotides agree with TRBD1. Trimming took 5 bases from V and 4 from J; bases not matched to a gene: 9. The germline V gene encodes CDR1 LNHDA and CDR2 SQIVND (reference sequence). This CDR3 spans 16 amino acids.

V is TRBV30 and J is TRBJ1-2, with TRBD1 as a possible D gene (5 bases). This CDR3 is 15 amino acids long. V was clipped by 0 bases and J by 3 bases, with 14 bases between them. Germline CDR1 GTSNPN, CDR2 SVGIG (reference sequence). The CDR3 DNA reads as TGTGCCTGGAGTGTCCCCCCAGGGTCTTACTATGGCTACACCTTC. Translating gives CAWSVPPGSYYGYTF. Looking up the rest from reference TRBV30 and TRBJ1-2 gives the full variable domain: SQTIHQWPATLVQPVGSPLSLECTVEGTSNPNLYWYRQAAGRGLQLLFYSVGIGQISSEVPQNLSASRPQDRQFILSSKKLLLSDSGFYLCAWSVPPGSYYGYTFGSGTRLTVV.

The chain employs TRBV6-5 and TRBJ2-7; D remains ambiguous. This CDR3 is built from 16 residues. Per germline, CDR1 MNHEY and CDR2 SVGAGI. V lost 0 bases, J lost 4 bases, and 16 bases lay in between. CDR3 residues: CASSYSAIEPGYEQYF. The CDR3 bases are TGTGCCAGCAGTTACTCAGCCATCGAGCCAGGTTACGAGCAGTACTTC.

The genes are TRBV6-5 and TRBJ1-1, with D possibly matching TRBD1 (5 bases). CDR3 length: 16 amino acids. Germline CDR1 is MNHEY and CDR2 is SVGAGI. V was trimmed by 0 bases and J by 1 base, leaving 12 bases between them. As DNA, the CDR3 is TGTGCCAGCAGTTACTCGACGGGGACTAAGAACACTGAAGCTTTCTTT. Its translation is CASSYSTGTKNTEAFF.

V is TRBV3-1 (or the pseudogene TRBV3-2) and J is TRBJ2-1; unclear D gene. Germline values: CDR1 LGHDT, CDR2 YNNKEL (reference sequence). Trimming cost V 3 bases and J 3 bases, with 12 bases left between them. CDR3 length equals 15 residues. CDR3 sequence reads: CASSHQTGFYNEQFF. The CDR3, as DNA: TGTGCCAGCAGCCACCAGACCGGGTTCTACAATGAGCAGTTCTTC.

This clone occurred once. The chain joins TRBV5-6 to TRBJ2-5, with a possible D match to TRBD2 (6 bases). The CDR3 is 15 residues long. Germline CDR1 reads SGHDT; CDR2 reads YYEEEE. Trimming left V 4 bases short and J 5 bases short, with 18 bases between. In DNA form, the CDR3 reads TGTGCCAGCAGCCGAGACCGGGACTCCGGGGAGACCCAGTACTTC. Amino acids: CASSRDRDSGETQYF. The variable domain in full, with the rest retrieved from reference TRBV5-6 and TRBJ2-5, is DAGVTQSPTHLIKTRGQQVTLRCSPKSGHDTVSWYQQALGQGPQFIFQYYEEEERQRGNFPDRFSGHQFPNYSSELNVNALLLGDSALYLCASSRDRDSGETQYFGPGTRLLVL.

CDR3 sequence (DNA): TGTGCCAGCAGGCTAGGGACAGCGAACACTGAAGCTTTCTTT. Translating it yields CASRLGTANTEAFF. V is TRBV27 and J is TRBJ1-1; the match to TRBD1 covers 7 bases. CDR1 is MNHEY and CDR2 is SMNVEV in the germline V gene (reference sequence). The CDR3 runs 14 residues. V gave up 6 bases and J gave up 1 base; unmatched junction bases: 5.

V gene TRBV10-3 combines with J gene TRBJ1-5; weak D call: TRBD1 (5 bases). The CDR3 has 16 residues. V was shortened by 10 bases and J by 0 bases, with 19 bases between the two germline ends. Per germline, CDR1 ENHRY and CDR2 SYGVKD. The CDR3 region is CATGTSKPHSNQPQHF. The CDR3 DNA reads TGTGCCACCGGGACTTCCAAGCCCCATAGCAATCAGCCCCAGCATTTT.

Concerning this clone: One end of the junction varies from germline; a read error may be responsible. The CDR3 coding sequence is TGCCCAGACACCGGGGAGCTGTTTTTT. Its translation is CPDTGELFF. The chain has TRBV6-4 and TRBJ2-2; no definite D call. Germline assignment: CDR1 MRHNA and CDR2 SNTAGT. The CDR3 runs to 9 residues.

The chain carries TRBV10-3 and TRBJ2-1, with TRBD2 matching 10 bases. V lost 3 bases to trimming and J lost 4 bases; unmatched junction nucleotides: 3. The CDR3 length is 15 residues. Germline CDR1 is ENHRY and CDR2 is SYGVKD. The CDR3 DNA is TGTGCCATCAGTGAACCTAGCGGGGGTTACAATGAGCAGTTCTTC. Its protein is CAISEPSGGYNEQFF.